Presented here are 22 T cell receptor beta chains from one specimen sequenced in a study of blood T cell repertoires in COVID-19. Only in-frame clones appear in the TCRdb table, and some are missing; sequencing was by immunoSEQ multiplex PCR. The top ten hold less than 6% of the sample, which has 60,000 to 65,000 clones, under 80% seen once. The sequencing sample was made of peripheral blood. The receptors come from a human donor in a cohort sampled during active COVID-19.

The chain has TRBV7-3 and TRBJ1-1; TRBD1 aligns across 7 bases. Germline CDR1 and CDR2: SGHTA and FQGTGA. This CDR3 comprises 13 residues. The junction had 5 bases not matched to a gene; V was cut back by 8 bases and J by 2 bases. The CDR3 loop is CASRRGRNTEAFF. CDR3 bases: TGTGCCAGCCGAAGGGGGCGAAACACTGAAGCTTTCTTT.

This chain uses TRBV12-5 with TRBJ1-3; no definite D call. This CDR3 is 14 amino acids long. Trimming took 1 base from V and 4 from J, leaving 8 bases between them. Germline V lookup: CDR1 LGHNT, CDR2 FRNRAP. CDR3 residues: CASGLGHRGNTIYF. CDR3 DNA sequence: TGTGCTAGTGGTTTGGGACACAGAGGAAACACCATATATTTT.

This clone showed up many times. The rearrangement uses TRBV19 and TRBJ1-5; the D gene is possibly TRBD1 (5 bases). CDR1 is LNHDA, CDR2 SQIVND, per germline (reference sequence). CDR3 size: 15 residues. V was shortened by 0 bases and J by 7 bases, with 13 bases between the two germline ends. The CDR3 spells CASSIDGGSRQPQHF. The CDR3 DNA sequence: TGTGCCAGTAGTATAGATGGGGGGAGTCGGCAGCCCCAGCATTTT.

This clone was detected many times. The chain joins TRBV5-1 to TRBJ2-2; 10 nucleotides match TRBD2. V trimming: 0 bases; J trimming: 5 bases; junction bases outside the gene matches: 4. CDR3 size: 16 residues. From germline, CDR1 is SGHRS and CDR2 YFSETQ. CDR3 loop: CASSLVASGGTGELFF. Written as DNA, the CDR3 is TGCGCCAGCAGCTTGGTGGCTAGCGGGGGTACCGGGGAGCTGTTTTTT. The variable domain in full, completed from reference TRBV5-1 and TRBJ2-2, reads KAGVTQTPRYLIKTRGQQVTLSCSPISGHRSVSWYQQTPGQGLQFLFEYFSETQRNKGNFPGRFSGRQFSNSRSEMNVSTLELGDSALYLCASSLVASGGTGELFFGEGSRLTVL.

The gene calls are TRBV7-2 and TRBJ1-3; D possibly corresponds to TRBD1 (6 bases). Trimming took 7 bases from V and 4 from J, leaving 11 bases between them. The CDR3 has 13 residues. CDR1 is SGHTA, CDR2 FQGNSA, per germline. The CDR3 bases are TGTGCCAGCACCGAGAGGGGGGGAAACACCATATATTTT. As protein: CASTERGGNTIYF. The full variable domain, completed using reference TRBV7-2 and TRBJ1-3, is GAGVSQSPSNKVTEKGKDVELRCDPISGHTALYWYRQSLGQGLEFLIYFQGNSAPDKSGLPSDRFSAERTGGSVSTLTIQRTQQEDSAVYLCASTERGGNTIYFGEGSWLTVV.

The J gene is TRBJ2-5, the V gene TRBV18; tentatively, D is TRBD1 (5 bases). This CDR3 comprises 15 residues. From germline, CDR1 is KGHSH and CDR2 LQKENI. V was shortened by 5 bases and J by 4 bases, with 17 bases between the two germline ends. The CDR3 nucleotides are TGTGCCAGCTCAACTGGACAACACCCCGTAGAGACCCAGTACTTC. As protein: CASSTGQHPVETQYF.

The CDR3 sequence is CASSRQGPGETQYF. In DNA, the CDR3 is TGTGCCAGCAGCCGACAGGGCCCCGGAGAGACCCAGTACTTC. The V call is TRBV14, the J call TRBJ2-5; TRBD1 matches 7 bases. J lost 4 bases, V lost 4 bases, and 6 bases had no gene match. Germline V lookup: CDR1 SGHDN, CDR2 FVKESK. This CDR3 is 14 amino acids long.

The chain uses TRBV6-5 and TRBJ1-1; 11 positions match TRBD1. Germline-derived CDR1 and CDR2 are MNHEY and SVGAGI. Trimming cost V 6 bases and J 5 bases; bases outside gene matches: 2. The CDR3 is 13 residues long. The CDR3, as DNA: TGTGCCAGCAGCTGGGACAGGGGGACTGAAGCTTTCTTT. Translated: CASSWDRGTEAFF.

The chain joins TRBV28 to TRBJ1-4, with 8 nucleotides matching TRBD1. The CDR3 totals 20 residues. Trimming removed 7 bases from V and 5 bases from J; junction bases left unmatched: 24. CDR1 and CDR2 (germline): MDHEN, SYDVKM. CDR3 DNA: TGTGCCAGCACTTCTCAGGGCAGGGGGCGCCGGGAAGTGAGAAATGAAAAACTGTTTTTT. Amino acids: CASTSQGRGRREVRNEKLFF. Full variable domain (remainder filled in from reference TRBV28 and TRBJ1-4): DVKVTQSSRYLVKRTGEKVFLECVQDMDHENMFWYRQDPGLGLRLIYFSYDVKMKEKGDIPEGYSVSREKKERFSLILESASTNQTSMYLCASTSQGRGRREVRNEKLFFGSGTQLSVL.

V gene TRBV28 combines with J gene TRBJ2-5; TRBD1 matches at 10 bases. J was trimmed by 4 bases and V by 5 bases; bases with no gene match: 4. The CDR3 covers 14 residues. CDR1 is MDHEN and CDR2 is SYDVKM in the germline V gene. The CDR3 reads CASSKDRGLETQYF. CDR3 DNA sequence: TGTGCCAGCAGTAAGGACAGGGGGTTAGAGACCCAGTACTTC.

V gene TRBV11-2 combines with J gene TRBJ1-1; 7 positions match TRBD1. The CDR3 length is 12 residues. Unmatched junction bases numbered 1, after V lost 5 bases and J lost 4 bases. Germline loops: CDR1 SGHAT, CDR2 FQNNGV. The CDR3 loop reads CASSPGGTEAFF. In DNA, the CDR3 is TGTGCCAGCAGCCCAGGGGGCACTGAAGCTTTCTTT.

J is TRBJ2-3 and V is TRBV7-3; TRBD2 matches 12 bases. The CDR3 totals 17 residues. CDR1 is SGHTA and CDR2 is FQGTGA in the germline V gene. V was clipped by 5 bases and J by 4 bases; unmatched bases: 10. The CDR3 nucleotides read TGTGCCAGCAGCGTGCTTCCTAGCGGGGGGGCGTCAGATACGCAGTATTTT. Its protein product is CASSVLPSGGASDTQYF.

The table lists this clone with a count of one. One junction end disagrees with the germline gene, perhaps due to a read error. The chain carries TRBV30 and TRBJ2-7; tentatively, D is TRBD2 (6 bases). The V gene's germline CDR1 is GTSNPN and CDR2 SVGIG (reference sequence). The CDR3 runs to 13 residues. CDR3 DNA sequence: TGTGCCTGGAGTGTGTCCGTCTCTGGAGGGCACCACTTC. Translation gives CAWSVSVSGGHHF.

J is TRBJ1-3 and V is TRBV18; the match to TRBD1 covers 8 bases. This CDR3 spans 16 amino acids. V was clipped by 4 bases and J by 0 bases; unmatched bases: 5. CDR1 is KGHSH and CDR2 is LQKENI in the germline V gene. The CDR3 coding sequence is TGTGCCAGCTCACAGAGACAGGGGAGCTCTGGAAACACCATATATTTT. Its translation: CASSQRQGSSGNTIYF.

The chain combines TRBV6-1 with TRBJ2-1; D gene unclear. V gave up 0 bases and J gave up 6 bases, with 12 bases separating them. In germline, CDR1 is MNHNS, CDR2 SASEGT. The CDR3 sequence is 15 residues long. The CDR3: CASSEAWASGNEQFF. DNA for the CDR3: TGTGCCAGCAGTGAAGCGTGGGCGTCCGGCAATGAGCAGTTCTTC.

The chain couples TRBV4-2 to TRBJ1-6; D not certain. Germline assignment: CDR1 LGHNA and CDR2 YNFKEQ. The CDR3 has 16 amino acids. Trimming shortened V by 0 bases and J by 7 bases, and 13 bases separated the two germline ends. In DNA, the CDR3 is TGTGCCAGCAGCCAAGATGAGGCCCTCGGGAATTCACCCCTCCACTTT. This translates into CASSQDEALGNSPLHF.

The J gene is TRBJ1-1, the V gene TRBV9; tentatively, D is TRBD1 (6 bases). V lost 0 bases, J lost 7 bases, and 13 bases lay in between. Looked up from germline, CDR1 is SGDLS and CDR2 is YYNGEE. CDR3 length: 14 amino acids. CDR3 nucleotides: TGTGCCAGCAGCGTAGGGGCGGCAGGGGTTGAAGCTTTCTTT. This gives the protein CASSVGAAGVEAFF.

The rearrangement links TRBV2 to TRBJ1-2; D might be TRBD1 (5 bases). Trimming removed 6 bases from V and 0 bases from J, with 17 bases in between. The CDR3 loop spans 16 amino acids. Germline lookup yields CDR1 SNHLY and CDR2 FYNNEI. In nucleotides, the CDR3 is TGTGCCAGCAGGCCCTACTGGGGGGTAACTAACTATGGCTACACCTTC. It encodes CASRPYWGVTNYGYTF.

This clone was counted at least ten times. V is TRBV2 and J is TRBJ1-6; the D gene is possibly TRBD1 (6 bases). Germline loops: CDR1 SNHLY, CDR2 FYNNEI. Trimming removed 3 bases from V and 8 bases from J, with 11 bases in between. The CDR3 sequence is 14 residues long. Here the CDR3 DNA reads TGTGCCAGCAGTGAGGGGGCAAGTCATTCACCCCTCCACTTT. Translating gives CASSEGASHSPLHF.

The sample holds a few counts of this clone. The rearrangement links TRBV5-6 to TRBJ2-5; 11 nucleotides agree with TRBD2. The junction had 5 bases not matched to a gene; V was cut back by 3 bases and J by 1 base. CDR1 is SGHDT, CDR2 YYEEEE, per germline. The CDR3 sequence is 16 residues long. DNA for the CDR3: TGTGCCAGCAGCTGGTTTAGCGGGGGGGCCCAAGAGACCCAGTACTTC. Translating it yields CASSWFSGGAQETQYF.

The chain combines TRBV28 with TRBJ1-6; 7 bases fit TRBD1. Per germline, CDR1 MDHEN and CDR2 SYDVKM. The CDR3 loop spans 13 amino acids. V lost 8 bases and J lost 6; bases outside the gene matches: 4. In nucleotides, the CDR3 is TGTGCCAGCCGACAGGGACTTAATTCACCCCTCCACTTT. Its protein product is CASRQGLNSPLHF. The whole variable domain, filled in from reference TRBV28 and TRBJ1-6, reads DVKVTQSSRYLVKRTGEKVFLECVQDMDHENMFWYRQDPGLGLRLIYFSYDVKMKEKGDIPEGYSVSREKKERFSLILESASTNQTSMYLCASRQGLNSPLHFGNGTRLTVT.

V usage is TRBV9 and J usage is TRBJ2-1; 9 bases agree with TRBD2. The germline V gene has CDR1 SGDLS and CDR2 YYNGEE. The CDR3 is 17 amino acids. J gave up 8 bases and V 0 bases, and 12 bases lay outside the gene matches. The CDR3 protein is CASSVGATRGGPYEQFF. The CDR3 DNA follows: TGTGCCAGCAGCGTAGGAGCGACGCGGGGGGGCCCATATGAGCAGTTCTTC.